The TCR beta chain described here comes from a study of graft-versus-host responses after intestinal transplantation. As for the study in general: Once they had received anti-thymocyte globulin induction, all recipients took tacrolimus and steroids for approximately 3 years. The study, taken as a whole, reports: Some GvH clones appeared in ileal mucosa or blood before recipient bone marrow.

This CDR3 contains 14 residues. Germline CDR1 and CDR2: SGHVS and FQNEAQ. V lost 5 bases and J 4 bases, leaving 12 bases between the germline ends. A note on this clone: Its target is unknown.

Measured with immunoSEQ multiplex PCR; TCRdb has only the in-frame clones, and not every one. The sample includes over 100,000 clones, approximately 93% seen only once; the top ten take around 1.2%. The receptor was derived from a human donor who was the organ donor for an intestinal transplant. Sequenced here: unstimulated CD8+ T cells sorted from spleen or lymph node cells, sampled before transplant. This rearrangement joins TRBV7-8 to TRBJ1-5, with TRBD1 as a possible D gene (5 bases). DNA of the CDR3: TGTGCCAGCAGCGCAGGGTTTGGGAATCAGCCCCAGCATTTT. This encodes CASSAGFGNQPQHF.